This entry describes one T cell receptor beta chain. Its antigen remains unknown. These data originate in a study of T cell responses to AZD1222 COVID-19 vaccine. Study conclusions and caveats: Close to half of all spike-specific TCRs reportedly target regions of the variants that are unmutated.

The germline V gene encodes CDR1 MNHNS and CDR2 SASEGT. Trimming took 4 bases from V and 7 from J, leaving 16 bases between them. The CDR3 spans 15 residues. The assay was immunoSEQ multiplex PCR, and TCRdb's table has in-frame clones only and misses some. The top ten hold roughly 3.6% of the sample, which has about 140,000 clones, nearly 95% seen once. The chain has TRBV6-1 and TRBJ1-4; TRBD1 is a possible D gene (6 bases). The receptor was derived from an adult who received the AZD1222 COVID-19 vaccine. Source: peripheral blood, taken 28 days after the second AZD1222 dose. The CDR3 nucleotides read TGTGCCAGCAGTGGGGGGCAGGGGAGGGGTGAAAAACTGTTTTTT. Its translation is CASSGGQGRGEKLFF.